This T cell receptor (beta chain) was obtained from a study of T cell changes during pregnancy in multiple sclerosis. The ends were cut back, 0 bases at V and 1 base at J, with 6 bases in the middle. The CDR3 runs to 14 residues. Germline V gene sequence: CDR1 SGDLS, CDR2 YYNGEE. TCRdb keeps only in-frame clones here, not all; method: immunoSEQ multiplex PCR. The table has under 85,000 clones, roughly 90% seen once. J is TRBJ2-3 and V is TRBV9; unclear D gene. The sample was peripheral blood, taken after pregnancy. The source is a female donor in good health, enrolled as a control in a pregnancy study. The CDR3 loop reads CASSVVAGTDTQYF. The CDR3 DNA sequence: TGTGCCAGCAGCGTAGTCGCGGGCACAGATACGCAGTATTTT. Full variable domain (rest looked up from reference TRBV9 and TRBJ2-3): DSGVTQTPKHLITATGQRVTLRCSPRSGDLSVYWYQQSLDQGLQFLIQYYNGEERAKGNILERFSAQQFPDLHSELNLSSLELGDSALYFCASSVVAGTDTQYFGPGTRLTVL.